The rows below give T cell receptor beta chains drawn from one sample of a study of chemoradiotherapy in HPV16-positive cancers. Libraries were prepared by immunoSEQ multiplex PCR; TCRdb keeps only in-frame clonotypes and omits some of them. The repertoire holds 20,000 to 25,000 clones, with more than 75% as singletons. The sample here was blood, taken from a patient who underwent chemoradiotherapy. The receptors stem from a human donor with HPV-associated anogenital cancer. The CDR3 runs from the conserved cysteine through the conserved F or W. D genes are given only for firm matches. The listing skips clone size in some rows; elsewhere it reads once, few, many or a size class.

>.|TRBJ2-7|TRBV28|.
CASSLLQGKNEQYF
TGTGCCAGCAGTTTGCTACAGGGTAAGAACGAGCAGTACTTC
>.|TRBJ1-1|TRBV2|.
CASSEDRARRVDFF
TGTGCCAGCAGTGAAGACAGGGCCAGGAGGGTAGATTTCTTT
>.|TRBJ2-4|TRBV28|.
CASSLGRLAKNIQYF
TGTGCCAGCAGTTTGGGCAGATTAGCCAAAAACATTCAGTACTTC
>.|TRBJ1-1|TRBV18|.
CASSTKGGGTEAFF
TGTGCCAGCTCTACCAAGGGGGGCGGCACTGAAGCTTTCTTT
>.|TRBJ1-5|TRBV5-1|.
CASSLEGNNQPQHF
TGCGCCAGCAGCTTGGAAGGCAACAATCAGCCCCAGCATTTT
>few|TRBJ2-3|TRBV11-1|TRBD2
CASSSTSGGPHTQYF
TGTGCCAGCAGCTCGACTAGCGGGGGCCCGCATACGCAGTATTTT
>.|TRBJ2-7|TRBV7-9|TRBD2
CASSLSGGRTDEQYF
TGTGCCAGCAGCCTGAGTGGCGGGAGAACGGACGAGCAGTACTTC
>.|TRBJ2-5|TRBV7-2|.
CASSYPDNAGETQYF
TGTGCCAGCAGCTACCCGGACAATGCGGGGGAGACCCAGTACTTC
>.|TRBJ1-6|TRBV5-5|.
CASSLAGQGWSNNSPLHF
TGTGCCAGCAGCTTGGCAGGGCAGGGCTGGAGTAATAATTCACCCCTCCACTTT
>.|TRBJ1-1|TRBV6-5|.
CASSAFENTEAFF
TGTGCCAGCAGCGCCTTTGAGAACACTGAAGCTTTCTTT
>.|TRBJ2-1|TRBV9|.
CASAGAGGVGEQFF
TGTGCCAGCGCGGGGGCAGGGGGCGTGGGTGAGCAGTTCTTC
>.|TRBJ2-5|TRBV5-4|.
CASSPSPITQETQYF
TGTGCCAGCAGTCCTAGTCCTATTACTCAAGAGACCCAGTACTTC
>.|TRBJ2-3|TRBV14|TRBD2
CASSQSAGVRTDTQYF
TGTGCCAGCAGCCAATCCGCGGGGGTCCGCACAGATACGCAGTATTTT
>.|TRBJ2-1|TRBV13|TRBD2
CASSFLAGGQLEQFF
TGTGCCAGCAGCTTCCTAGCGGGGGGGCAACTCGAGCAGTTCTTC
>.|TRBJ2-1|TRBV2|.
CASSQRGDEQFF
TGTGCCAGCAGTCAAAGGGGTGATGAGCAGTTCTTC
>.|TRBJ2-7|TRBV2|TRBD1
CASTTGQGDYEQYF
TGTGCCAGCACCACGGGACAGGGTGACTACGAGCAGTACTTC
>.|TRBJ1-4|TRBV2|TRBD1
CASSSGQGTFLGKLFF
TGTGCCAGCAGTTCGGGACAGGGGACATTTTTGGGAAAACTGTTTTTT
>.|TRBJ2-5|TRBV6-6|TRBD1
CASRKGQGGETQYF
TGTGCCAGCAGGAAGGGACAGGGCGGAGAGACCCAGTACTTC
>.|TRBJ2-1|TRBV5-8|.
CASSARQYNEQFF
TGTGCCAGCAGCGCCCGACAGTACAATGAGCAGTTCTTC
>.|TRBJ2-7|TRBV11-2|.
CASSLAGAYEQYF
TGTGCCAGCAGCTTAGCGGGTGCCTACGAGCAGTACTTC
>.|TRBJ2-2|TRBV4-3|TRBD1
CASSQDIGTGDTGELFF
TGCGCCAGCAGCCAAGATATTGGGACAGGAGACACCGGGGAGCTGTTTTTT
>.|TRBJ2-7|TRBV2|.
CASRGNSYEQYF
TGTGCCAGCAGGGGGAACTCCTACGAGCAGTACTTC
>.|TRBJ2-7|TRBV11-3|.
CASSVSSYEQYF
TGTGCCAGCAGCGTAAGCTCCTACGAGCAGTACTTC
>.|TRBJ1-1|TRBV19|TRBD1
CASSAQSGTVAFF
TGTGCCAGTAGTGCCCAATCCGGGACAGTAGCTTTCTTT
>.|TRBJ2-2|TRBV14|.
CASSQDLGPGELFF
TGTGCCAGCAGCCAAGATTTAGGCCCCGGGGAGCTGTTTTTT
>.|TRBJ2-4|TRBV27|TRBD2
CASIASGRDNIQYF
TGTGCCAGCATCGCTAGCGGGAGGGATAACATTCAGTACTTC
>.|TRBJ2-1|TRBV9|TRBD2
CASSVNPSGGYSSYNEQFF
TGTGCCAGCAGCGTAAATCCTAGCGGGGGCTACAGCTCCTACAATGAGCAGTTCTTC
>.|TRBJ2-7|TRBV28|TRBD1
CASSLPGGQEPSYEQYF
TGTGCCAGCAGTTTGCCCGGTGGACAGGAGCCCTCCTACGAGCAGTACTTC
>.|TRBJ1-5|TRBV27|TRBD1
CASSSRTGLAQHF
TGTGCCAGCAGTTCGCGGACAGGGTTGGCCCAGCATTTT
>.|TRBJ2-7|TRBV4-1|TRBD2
CASSSGVGTSGYYEQYF
TGCGCCAGCAGCTCGGGGGTCGGGACTAGCGGATACTACGAGCAGTACTTC